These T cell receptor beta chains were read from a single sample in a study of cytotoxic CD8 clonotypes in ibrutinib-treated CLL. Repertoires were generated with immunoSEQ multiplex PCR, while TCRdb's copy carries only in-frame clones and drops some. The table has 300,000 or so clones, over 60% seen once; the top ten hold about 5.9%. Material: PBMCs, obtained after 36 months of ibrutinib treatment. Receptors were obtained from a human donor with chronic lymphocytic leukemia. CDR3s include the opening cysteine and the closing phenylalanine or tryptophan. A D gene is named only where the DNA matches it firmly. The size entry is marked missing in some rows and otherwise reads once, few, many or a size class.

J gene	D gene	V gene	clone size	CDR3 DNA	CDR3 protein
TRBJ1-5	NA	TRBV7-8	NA	TGTGCCAGCAGCTCGCCTGATCAGCCCCAGCATTTT	CASSSPDQPQHF
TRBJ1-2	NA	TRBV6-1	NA	TGTGCCAGCAGTGAAGCGAGGGACATTGGCTACACCTTC	CASSEARDIGYTF
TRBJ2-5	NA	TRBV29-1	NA	TGCAGCGTTGAAGAACTGACGGGGTCCCAGTACTTC	CSVEELTGSQYF
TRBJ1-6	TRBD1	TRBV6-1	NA	TGTGCCAGCAGTGAAGGACAGGGAGGGTCACCCCTCCACTTT	CASSEGQGGSPLHF
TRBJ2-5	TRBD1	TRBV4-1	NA	TGCGCCAGCAGCCACCCGGGACAGGGCTCACAAGAGACCCAGTACTTC	CASSHPGQGSQETQYF
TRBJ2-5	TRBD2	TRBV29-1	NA	TGCAGCGTTGTGGGGGTTACTAGCGGGAGTTTGGAGACCCAGTACTTC	CSVVGVTSGSLETQYF
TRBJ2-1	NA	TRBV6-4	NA	TGTGCCAGCAGTGACTCGATGGGGGTAGACAATGAGCAGTTCTTC	CASSDSMGVDNEQFF
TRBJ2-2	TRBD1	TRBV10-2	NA	TGCGCCAGCAGTGAGACAGGGGGACTTGGCGGGGAGCTGTTTTTT	CASSETGGLGGELFF
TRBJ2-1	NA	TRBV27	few	TGTGCCAGCAGTCCCCGGGACCACGCCTACAATGAGCAGTTCTTC	CASSPRDHAYNEQFF
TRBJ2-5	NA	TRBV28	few	TGTGCCAGCAGCGGAGGTGTGGTGGAGACCCAGTACTTC	CASSGGVVETQYF
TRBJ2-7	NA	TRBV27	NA	TGTGCCAGCAGTTTATCCGGCCAGGGTTCCTACGAGCAGTACTTC	CASSLSGQGSYEQYF
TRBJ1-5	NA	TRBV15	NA	TGTGCCACCAGCAGAGCCAGGAATAGCAATCAGCCCCAGCATTTT	CATSRARNSNQPQHF
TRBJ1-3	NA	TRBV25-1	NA	TGTGCCACAGGAATAGGTGACACCATATATTTT	CATGIGDTIYF
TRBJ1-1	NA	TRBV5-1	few	TGCGCCACGAGGGGAGCGAACACTGAAGCTTTCTTT	CATRGANTEAFF
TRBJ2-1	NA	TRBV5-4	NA	TGTGCCAGCAGCTTCGGACAGAGCTCCTACAATGAGCAGTTCTTC	CASSFGQSSYNEQFF
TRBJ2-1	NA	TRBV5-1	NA	TGCGCCAGCAGCTTAGGAGAATCCTACAATGAGCAGTTCTTC	CASSLGESYNEQFF
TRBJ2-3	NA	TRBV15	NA	TGTGCCACCAGCAGAGACCAGCCACAATTCGGCACAGATACGCAGTATTTT	CATSRDQPQFGTDTQYF
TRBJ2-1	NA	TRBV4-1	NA	TGCGCCAGCAGCCAGGACCGCTACTACAATGAGCAGTTCTTC	CASSQDRYYNEQFF
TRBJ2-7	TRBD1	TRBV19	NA	TGTGCCAGTAGTCCCGGACAGGGGGGCTACGAGCAGTACTTC	CASSPGQGGYEQYF
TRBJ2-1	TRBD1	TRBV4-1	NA	TGCGCCAGCAGCCAAGTGGGGGACAGCAATGAGCAGTTCTTC	CASSQVGDSNEQFF
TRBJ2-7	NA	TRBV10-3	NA	TGTGCCATCAGTGTCCGTCAGGCGTCCTACGAGCAGTACTTC	CAISVRQASYEQYF
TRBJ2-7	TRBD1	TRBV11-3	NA	TGTGCCAGCAGCCGGCAGGGGACAGGGCTTTACGAGCAGTACTTC	CASSRQGTGLYEQYF
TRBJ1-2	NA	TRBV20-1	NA	TGCAGTGTGGGGGCGAGCTATGGCTACACCTTC	CSVGASYGYTF
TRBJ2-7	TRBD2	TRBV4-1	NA	TGCGCCAGCAGCTACCGGGACAGCGGGGGCCTAGCGGGAGGTTACGAGCAGTACTTC	CASSYRDSGGLAGGYEQYF
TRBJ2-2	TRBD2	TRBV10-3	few	TGTGCCTCATCGGGGCTAGCGGTAACTGACACCGGGGAGCTGTTTTTT	CASSGLAVTDTGELFF
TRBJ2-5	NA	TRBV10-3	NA	TGTGCCATAATGGGCAGAATACAAGAGACCCAGTACTTC	CAIMGRIQETQYF
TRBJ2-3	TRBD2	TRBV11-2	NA	TGTGCCAGCAGCTTAGATAATAGCGGGCGGACGCAGTATTTT	CASSLDNSGRTQYF
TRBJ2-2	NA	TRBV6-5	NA	TGTGCCAGCAGTCCCGGGGCAGGGTCCGGGGAGCTGTTTTTT	CASSPGAGSGELFF
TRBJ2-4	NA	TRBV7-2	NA	TGTGCCAGCAGCTCCCCAGGGGGGTGGAACATTCAGTACTTC	CASSSPGGWNIQYF
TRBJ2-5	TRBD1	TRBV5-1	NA	TGCGCCAGCAGCTTGGGGCAGGGGGCGAGAGAGACCCAGTACTTC	CASSLGQGARETQYF
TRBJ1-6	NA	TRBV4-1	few	TGCGCCAGCAGCCAAGTACTGCCGGGGCCCGGGGCAGTGACTAATTCACCCCTCCACTTT	CASSQVLPGPGAVTNSPLHF
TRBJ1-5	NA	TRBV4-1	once	TGCGCCAGCAGCCAGGCGGACGGATATCAGCCCCAGCATTTT	CASSQADGYQPQHF
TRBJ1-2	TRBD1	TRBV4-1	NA	TGCGCCAGCAGCTTGGGACAGACTTATGGCTACACCTTC	CASSLGQTYGYTF
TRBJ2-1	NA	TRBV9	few	TGTGCCAGCAGCGTTGGTATCAGCTACAATGAGCAGTTCTTC	CASSVGISYNEQFF
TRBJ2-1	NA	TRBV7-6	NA	TGTGCCAGCAGCCCGACTAGCTCCTACAATGAGCAGTTCTTC	CASSPTSSYNEQFF
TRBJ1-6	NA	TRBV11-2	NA	TGTGCCAGCAGCTTAAATATCTGGAGGCAATATAATTCACCCCTCCACTTT	CASSLNIWRQYNSPLHF
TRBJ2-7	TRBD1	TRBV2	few	TGTGCCAGCAGCGCCCGACAGGGGTTATACGAGCAGTACTTC	CASSARQGLYEQYF
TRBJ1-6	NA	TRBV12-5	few	TGTGCTAGTGGTTTCGGGAGTTTCAATAATTCACCCCTCCACTTT	CASGFGSFNNSPLHF
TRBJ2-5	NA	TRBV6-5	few	TGTGCCAGCAGTTCGACCCTGGGCAGGCCTGACTTC	CASSSTLGRPDF
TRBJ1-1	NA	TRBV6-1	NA	TGTGCCACCTCCCTCGGATGGAACACTGAAGCTTTCTTT	CATSLGWNTEAFF
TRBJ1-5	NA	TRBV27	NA	TGTGCCAGCAGTCCGTCCTGGTCGACGGGGCCCCAGCATTTT	CASSPSWSTGPQHF
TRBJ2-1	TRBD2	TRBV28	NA	TGTGCCAGCAGTAGGGCGCCGGGACTAGCCCATGAGCAGTTCTTC	CASSRAPGLAHEQFF
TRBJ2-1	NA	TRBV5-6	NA	TGTGCCAGCAGCCCAACTAGGGGTCTTTGGAATGAGCAGTTCTTC	CASSPTRGLWNEQFF
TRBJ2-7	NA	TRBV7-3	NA	TGTGCCAGCAGCCCTAACGGCAGGGGCGTTTACGAGCAGTACTTC	CASSPNGRGVYEQYF
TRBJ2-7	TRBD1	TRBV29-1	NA	TGCAGCGTGGACAGGGTCGGCGGCGAGCAGTACTTC	CSVDRVGGEQYF
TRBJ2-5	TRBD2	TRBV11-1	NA	TGTGCCAGCAGCTTGGGACTAGCGGGGCAAGAGACCCAGTACTTC	CASSLGLAGQETQYF
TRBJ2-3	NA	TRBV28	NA	TGTGCCAGCAGTTCCGCGGTCCTCGGAGGTACGCAGTATTTT	CASSSAVLGGTQYF
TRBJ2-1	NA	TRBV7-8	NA	TGTGCCAGCAGCTTAGAGGTGGGGGGCGATGAGCAGTTCTTC	CASSLEVGGDEQFF
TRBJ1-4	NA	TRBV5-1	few	TGCGCCAGCAGCTTGGCCCCGACCGGACAAGCGGAAAAACTGTTTTTT	CASSLAPTGQAEKLFF
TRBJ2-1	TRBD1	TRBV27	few	TGTGCCAGCAGCCGACAGGGGCAATCCTACAATGAGCAGTTCTTC	CASSRQGQSYNEQFF
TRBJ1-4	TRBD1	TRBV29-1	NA	TGCAGCGTTCGAGACAGGGGATACGAAAAACTGTTTTTT	CSVRDRGYEKLFF
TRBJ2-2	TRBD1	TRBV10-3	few	TGTGCCATCAGTCTTGGGACAGGGAACACCGGGGAGCTGTTTTTT	CAISLGTGNTGELFF
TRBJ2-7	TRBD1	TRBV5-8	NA	TGTGCCAGCAGCCCGTGGACAGGGAGATACGAGCAGTACTTC	CASSPWTGRYEQYF
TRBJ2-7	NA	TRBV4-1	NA	TGCGCCAGCAGCCACGCACCTTCCTACGAGCAGTACTTC	CASSHAPSYEQYF